The 16 T cell receptor beta chains listed next were all sequenced from one sample in a study of OX40 agonist ivuxolimab in advanced cancers. The library was obtained by the immunoSEQ multiplex PCR assay. TCRdb carries this immuneACCESS record with in-frame sequences only. Its versions omit some clonotypes, under half of them owing to an unresolved V gene in the studies checked, with the rest unexplained. A total of over 55,000 clones appear in this sample, around 89% of them only once. Clones ranked in the top ten supply approximately 2% of the sample. This specimen consisted of CD4+ or CD8+ T cells sorted from blood, obtained in a trial of the OX40 agonist ivuxolimab. These receptors were obtained from an adult with an advanced solid tumor such as melanoma, head and neck, liver or kidney cancer.

The chain joins TRBV6-5 to TRBJ1-2, with 8 bases lining up with TRBD1. Per the germline V gene, CDR1 is MNHEY and CDR2 is SVGAGI. V was pared by 2 bases and J by 2 bases, with 7 bases of the junction left unmatched. The CDR3 length is 16 residues. The CDR3 sequence is CASSYGERQGNYGYTF. The CDR3 region has the DNA TGTGCCAGCAGTTACGGCGAAAGACAGGGGAACTATGGCTACACCTTC.

This chain uses TRBV12-2 with TRBJ1-5; the table's TRBD1 call for D was not verified on the DNA. TRBV12-2 constitutes a pseudogene. There are 16 residues in the CDR3. This chain's CDR3 is CASRPTPPGSNQPQHF. DNA for the CDR3: TGTGCAAGTCGCCCCACCCCCCCAGGTAGCAATCAGCCCCAGCATTTT.

V is TRBV7-2 and J is TRBJ1-5, with D tentatively TRBD1 (5 bases). Germline CDR1 and CDR2: SGHTA and FQGNSA. Trimming stripped 1 base from V and 3 bases from J, with 10 bases between. The CDR3 spans 15 residues. The CDR3 nucleotides read TGTGCCAGCAGCTTAGGGGGACGGTTCAATCAGCCCCAGCATTTT. It yields the protein CASSLGGRFNQPQHF.

The chain links TRBV10-3 to TRBJ2-5, with a possible D match to TRBD1 (6 bases). This CDR3 comprises 13 residues. The V end was cut by 6 bases, the J end by 0 bases, with 8 bases between. The V gene's germline CDR1 is ENHRY and CDR2 SYGVKD. The CDR3 reads CAIREGDQETQYF. The CDR3 DNA reads TGTGCCATCAGAGAGGGGGACCAAGAGACCCAGTACTTC.

Only one count was recorded for this clone. The rearrangement links TRBV7-2 to TRBJ1-4; 11 bases fit TRBD1. The CDR3 extends over 14 amino acids. Trimming at V came to 5 bases and at J to 8 bases, leaving 4 bases not matched to a gene. Germline lookup yields CDR1 SGHTA and CDR2 FQGNSA. The CDR3 region is CASSRGQGGEKLFF. The DNA of the CDR3 is TGTGCCAGCAGCCGGGGACAGGGGGGGGAAAAACTGTTTTTT.

The chain recombines TRBV7-8 with TRBJ2-1, with 11 bases lining up with TRBD2. The junction had 9 bases not matched to a gene; V was cut back by 2 bases and J by 6 bases. The CDR3 is made up of 17 amino acids. Looked up from germline, CDR1 is SGHVS and CDR2 is FQNEAQ. CDR3 amino acids: CASSLRWGSGGVNEQFF. The CDR3 DNA sequence: TGTGCCAGCAGCTTACGCTGGGGTAGCGGGGGGGTCAATGAGCAGTTCTTC.

This chain joins TRBV2 and TRBJ2-2; 8 bases agree with TRBD2. The CDR3 is 15 amino acids. The germline V gene has CDR1 SNHLY and CDR2 FYNNEI. With V trimmed by 8 bases and J by 5 bases, 10 bases remained unmatched. DNA of the CDR3: TGTGCCAGCGGGGGGTTGGCTAGCGGGACCGGGGAGCTGTTTTTT. Its translation is CASGGLASGTGELFF.

This rearrangement joins TRBV18 to TRBJ1-5, with TRBD1 as a possible D gene (5 bases). CDR3 length equals 15 residues. The ends were cut back, 3 bases at V and 9 bases at J, with 18 bases in the middle. Germline CDR1 and CDR2: KGHSH and LQKENI. The CDR3 region has the DNA TGTGCCAGCTCACCGGAGACAGTCGGGAAAGGGCCCCAGCATTTT. It specifies CASSPETVGKGPQHF.

V and J are TRBV15 and TRBJ1-6, with D maybe TRBD1 (5 bases). The V gene's germline CDR1 is LNHNV and CDR2 YYDKDF (reference sequence). V was cut by 3 bases and J by 5 bases, with 8 bases left in between. The CDR3 is 14 amino acids. The CDR3 loop reads CATSRDTDNSPLHF. For the CDR3, the DNA is TGTGCCACCAGCAGGGACACAGATAATTCACCCCTCCACTTT.

The chain has TRBV19 and TRBJ2-5, with 9 bases identical to TRBD2. The CDR3 loop spans 15 amino acids. V lost 5 bases and J lost 5; bases outside the gene matches: 9. CDR1 is LNHDA, CDR2 SQIVND, per germline (reference sequence). The CDR3 DNA reads TGTGCCAGTAGTGAGACTAGCGGTAGGCGGGAGACCCAGTACTTC. This codes for CASSETSGRRETQYF.

This chain joins TRBV5-1 and TRBJ2-1, with 9 bases fitting TRBD2. Germline CDR1 reads SGHRS; CDR2 reads YFSETQ. The CDR3 sequence is 15 residues long. Trimming at V came to 0 bases and at J to 4 bases, leaving 2 bases not matched to a gene. CDR3 DNA sequence: TGCGCCAGCAGCTTGGGTACTAGCGGGTACAATGAGCAGTTCTTC. Protein: CASSLGTSGYNEQFF.

V usage is TRBV11-2 and J usage is TRBJ2-7; no definite D call. The CDR3 has 14 amino acids. Trimming took off 1 base at V and 1 base at J, with 8 bases between the two ends. CDR1 and CDR2 (germline): SGHAT, FQNNGV. This chain's CDR3 is CASSLVLGSYEQYF. For the CDR3, the DNA is TGTGCCAGCAGCTTAGTTTTAGGGTCCTACGAGCAGTACTTC.

This clone is a singleton in its sample. The chain has TRBV11-2 and TRBJ1-5, with D unresolved. V was cut by 2 bases and J by 1 base, with 6 bases left in between. Germline V gives CDR1 SGHAT, CDR2 FQNNGV. This CDR3 spans 14 amino acids. CDR3 region: CASSLMGSNQPQHF. CDR3 DNA sequence: TGTGCCAGCAGCTTAATGGGGAGCAATCAGCCCCAGCATTTT.

This chain uses TRBV6-5 with TRBJ1-2; D unclear. V lost 10 bases and J lost 2, with 17 bases in between. Looked up from germline, CDR1 is MNHEY and CDR2 is SVGAGI. This CDR3 region has 14 residues. For the CDR3, the DNA is TGTGCCACTCTTTTCCCCGGACGGAACTATGGCTACACCTTC. Translation gives CATLFPGRNYGYTF.

Concerning this clone itself: The same CDR3 is also encoded by other DNA sequences in this sample. The chain couples TRBV30 to TRBJ1-2; D unresolved. Trimming removed 0 bases at V and 2 bases at J, with 10 bases between. The CDR3 is made up of 14 amino acids. Germline V lookup: CDR1 GTSNPN, CDR2 SVGIG (reference sequence). CDR3 sequence: CAWSVGSANYGYTF. CDR3 in DNA: TGTGCCTGGAGTGTTGGGAGTGCGAACTATGGCTACACCTTC.

The chain links TRBV5-1 to TRBJ2-1, with 8 positions matching TRBD1. Per germline, CDR1 SGHRS and CDR2 YFSETQ. J was trimmed by 8 bases and V by 5 bases; bases with no gene match: 12. The length of the CDR3 is 15 residues. CDR3 loop: CASSLTGAPSDEQFF. The CDR3 DNA reads TGCGCCAGCAGTTTGACAGGGGCACCGTCCGATGAGCAGTTCTTC.